These 19 T cell receptor beta chains share one sample of origin, sequenced in a study of Graves' ophthalmopathy and Graves' hyperthyroidism. Amplification targeted the TCR beta CDR3 regions, with RNA transcripts as the source material. First-round RT-PCR employed HTBI primers, with a second-round multiplex PCR after it. MiXCR, run by TCRdb on the multiplex PCR reads, gives a single entry per CDR3 protein. The table lists 400,000 to 500,000 distinct CDR3 sequences, 20% to 25% of them singletons, with roughly 3.2% in the top ten. Sequenced: peripheral blood. These receptors originate from a young woman with stable Graves' hyperthyroidism.

The chain is built from TRBV13 and TRBJ1-1; no clear D gene. Trimming left V 3 bases short and J 1 base short, with 12 bases between. This CDR3 contains 15 residues. Germline values: CDR1 PRHDT, CDR2 FYEKMQ (reference sequence). The CDR3 region has the DNA TGTGCCAGCAGCTTCTCCCTAGACTCGAACACTGAAGCTTTCTTT. Translation gives CASSFSLDSNTEAFF.

This chain uses TRBV28 with TRBJ1-5; D is ambiguous. The V gene lost 1 base and the J gene lost 7 bases, with 17 bases spanning the gap. Germline CDR1 is MDHEN and CDR2 is SYDVKM. This CDR3 comprises 16 residues. The DNA of the CDR3 is TGTGCCAGCAGTTTATTTCGCTTACGGGAGGTCCAGCCCCAGCATTTT. It encodes CASSLFRLREVQPQHF. The full variable domain, rest sourced from reference TRBV28 and TRBJ1-5, is DVKVTQSSRYLVKRTGEKVFLECVQDMDHENMFWYRQDPGLGLRLIYFSYDVKMKEKGDIPEGYSVSREKKERFSLILESASTNQTSMYLCASSLFRLREVQPQHFGDGTRLSIL.

In its sample, this clonotype was seen many times. The V and J genes are TRBV28 and TRBJ2-7; D is unclear. Trimming removed 6 bases from V and 6 bases from J, with 15 bases in between. Germline CDR1 reads MDHEN; CDR2 reads SYDVKM. The CDR3 consists of 13 residues. DNA for the CDR3: TGTGCCAGCAGCTTAGGGTCCCTCCCCGAGCAGTACTTC. Translated, it gives CASSLGSLPEQYF.

This chain connects TRBV28 to TRBJ1-1, with D unclear. CDR1 and CDR2 (germline): MDHEN, SYDVKM. The CDR3 contains 13 residues. V was shortened by 3 bases and J by 7 bases, with 12 bases between the two germline ends. Here the CDR3 reads CASSFGGNGEAFF. CDR3 DNA: TGTGCCAGCAGTTTTGGAGGGAATGGTGAAGCTTTCTTT.

This clonotype was seen many times. This rearrangement joins TRBV6-1 to TRBJ1-1; maybe TRBD1 (5 bases). V shed 3 bases and J shed 0 bases, with 11 bases lying between them. The CDR3 sequence is 15 residues long. Germline assignment: CDR1 MNHNS and CDR2 SASEGT. CDR3 sequence reads: CASSDRARLNTEAFF. The CDR3 bases are TGTGCCAGCAGTGACAGGGCGAGACTGAACACTGAAGCTTTCTTT.

The table lists this clonotype with many counts. The rearrangement joins TRBV19 to TRBJ1-2, with 8 bases aligning to TRBD1. The J segment lost 7 bases and the V segment lost 6 bases, leaving 7 bases of the junction unmatched. The germline V gene encodes CDR1 LNHDA and CDR2 SQIVND (reference sequence). CDR3 length: 13 amino acids. DNA of the CDR3: TGTGCCAGTAGCCCCAGGGGGCTCGGTGGCTACACCTTC. This codes for CASSPRGLGGYTF. Full variable domain (rest looked up from reference TRBV19 and TRBJ1-2): DGGITQSPKYLFRKEGQNVTLSCEQNLNHDAMYWYRQDPGQGLRLIYYSQIVNDFQKGDIAEGYSVSREKKESFPLTVTSAQKNPTAFYLCASSPRGLGGYTFGSGTRLTVV.

The CDR3 loop reads CASSLASLAHEQYF. Here the CDR3 DNA reads TGTGCCAGCAGCTTAGCGAGCCTAGCGCACGAGCAGTACTTC. The chain has TRBV7-2 and TRBJ2-7; D may be TRBD2 (6 bases). CDR3 size: 14 residues. CDR1 SGHTA and CDR2 FQGNSA come from the germline V gene. Trimming cost V 0 bases and J 5 bases, with 11 bases left between them.

The CDR3 DNA sequence: TGTGCCAGCAGCCAAGGGCTAGCGGGGGGGGACATTCAGTACTTC. Translation gives CASSQGLAGGDIQYF. The chain uses TRBV3-1 and TRBJ2-4; the match to TRBD2 covers 12 bases. The CDR3 length is 15 residues. With V trimmed by 1 base and J by 8 bases, 3 bases remained unmatched. Germline CDR1 is LGHDT and CDR2 is YNNKEL (reference sequence).

The V gene is TRBV28, the J gene TRBJ1-2; D is uncertain. The CDR3 is 12 amino acids. The V gene's germline CDR1 is MDHEN and CDR2 SYDVKM. V was cut by 6 bases and J by 7 bases, with 12 bases left in between. The CDR3 spells CASSLGSSGYTF. DNA for the CDR3: TGTGCCAGCAGCCTCGGGTCTTCTGGCTACACCTTC.

The CDR3 coding sequence is TGTGCCAGCAGTCCCCCGGGTGGGGGTAAAGCTTTCTTT. This gives the protein CASSPPGGGKAFF. The chain carries TRBV6-4 and TRBJ1-1; TRBD1 might be the D (5 bases). Germline assignment: CDR1 MRHNA and CDR2 SNTAGT. V was pared by 5 bases and J by 9 bases, with 16 bases between. This CDR3 region has 13 residues.

The chain is built from TRBV4-3 and TRBJ2-3; the match to TRBD2 covers 7 bases. CDR1 and CDR2 from the germline V gene are LGHNA and YSLEER. The trim removed 3 bases at V and 6 bases at J, leaving 3 bases unmatched. The CDR3 loop spans 13 amino acids. The CDR3 sequence: CASSHREGDTQYF. The CDR3 DNA reads as TGCGCCAGCAGCCACAGGGAGGGTGATACGCAGTATTTT.

This clonotype was seen at least ten times. This chain joins TRBV7-2 and TRBJ2-7; 10 bases are shared with TRBD2. CDR1 is SGHTA, CDR2 FQGNSA, per germline. Trimming removed 1 base from V and 4 bases from J; junction bases left unmatched: 4. The CDR3 contains 15 residues. The chain's CDR3 is CASSLGVAGGYEQYF. The CDR3 coding sequence is TGTGCCAGCAGCTTAGGTGTAGCGGGAGGATACGAGCAGTACTTC.

There are many counts of this clonotype. The chain joins TRBV6-5 to TRBJ2-7; 7 bases are shared with TRBD1. The junction had 4 bases not matched to a gene; V was cut back by 5 bases and J by 3 bases. Germline V gene sequence: CDR1 MNHEY, CDR2 SVGAGI. This CDR3 is built from 13 residues. This CDR3 is CASSPGGDYEQYF. In DNA form, the CDR3 reads TGTGCCAGCAGTCCAGGGGGTGACTACGAGCAGTACTTC.

The chain has TRBV6-2 or TRBV6-3 and TRBJ1-1; a possible D gene is TRBD1 (5 bases). Per germline, CDR1 MNHEY and CDR2 SVGEGT. The length of the CDR3 is 15 residues. Trimming cost V 5 bases and J 0 bases, with 13 bases left between them. CDR3 nucleotide sequence: TGTGCCAGCAGTCATCACAGGCTTCTGAACACTGAAGCTTTCTTT. Translated: CASSHHRLLNTEAFF.

This clonotype was counted ten times or more. This rearrangement joins TRBV7-2 to TRBJ2-7; TRBD2 matches at 16 bases. Trimming took 7 bases from V and 5 from J; bases not matched to a gene: 5. The CDR3 has 15 residues. The germline CDR1 and CDR2 sequences are SGHTA and FQGNSA. The CDR3 sequence: CASTSGTSGRDEQYF. The CDR3 nucleotides are TGTGCCAGCACCTCGGGGACTAGCGGGAGGGACGAGCAGTACTTC.

The V and J genes are TRBV12-3 or TRBV12-4 and TRBJ1-3; possibly TRBD1 for D (6 bases). The CDR3 is 15 amino acids. V was clipped by 7 bases and J by 5 bases, with 18 bases between them. CDR3 sequence reads: CASTAPLGTRNTIYF. The CDR3 DNA is TGTGCCAGCACCGCGCCCTTGGGGACAAGAAACACCATATATTTT.

CDR3 nucleotides: TGCAGTGCGTCGGGACAGGGGAATGAGCAGTTCTTC. Its translation: CSASGQGNEQFF. The chain has TRBV20-1 and TRBJ2-1; 10 bases agree with TRBD1. V shed 6 bases and J 7 bases; nucleotides not matched to a gene: 3. The CDR3 is 12 residues long. Germline lookup yields CDR1 DFQATT and CDR2 SNEGSKA (reference sequence).

A few counts support this clonotype. This sequence joins TRBV12-3 or TRBV12-4 and TRBJ1-5; no reliable D call. The CDR3 totals 15 residues. V gave up 4 bases and J gave up 3 bases, with 13 bases separating them. CDR3 DNA: TGTGCCAGCAGTTGGATGGGAGGGCCCAATCAGCCCCAGCATTTT. It translates to CASSWMGGPNQPQHF.

At least ten counts were recorded for this clonotype. CDR3 DNA sequence: TGTGCCAGCAGGGACCGACTAGAAGGTGGGAACGAGCAGTACTTC. This encodes CASRDRLEGGNEQYF. The chain joins TRBV2 to TRBJ2-7; a weak D match, TRBD2 (6 bases). Per the germline V gene, CDR1 is SNHLY and CDR2 is FYNNEI. With 6 bases removed from V and 5 bases from J, the gap between germline ends came to 20 bases. The CDR3 contains 15 residues.